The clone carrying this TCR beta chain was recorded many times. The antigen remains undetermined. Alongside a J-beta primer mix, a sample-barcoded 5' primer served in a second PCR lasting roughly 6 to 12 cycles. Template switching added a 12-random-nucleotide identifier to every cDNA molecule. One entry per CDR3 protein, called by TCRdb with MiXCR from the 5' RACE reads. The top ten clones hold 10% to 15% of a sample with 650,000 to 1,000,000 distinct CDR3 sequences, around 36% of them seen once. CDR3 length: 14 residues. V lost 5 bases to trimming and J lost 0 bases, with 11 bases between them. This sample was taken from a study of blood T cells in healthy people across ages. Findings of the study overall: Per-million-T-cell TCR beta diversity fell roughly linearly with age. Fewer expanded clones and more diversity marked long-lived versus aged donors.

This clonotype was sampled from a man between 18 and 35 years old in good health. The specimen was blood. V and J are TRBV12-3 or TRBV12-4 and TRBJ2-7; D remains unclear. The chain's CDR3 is CASSPIDNSYEQYF. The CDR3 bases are TGTGCCAGCAGTCCGATCGATAACTCCTACGAGCAGTACTTC.